The clone carrying this TCR beta chain was counted at least ten times. Its antigen is not identified. TCR beta CDR3 region amplification was performed from RNA transcripts. The HTBI primer set served for first-round RT-PCR of the TCR CDR3. TCRdb itself ran the multiplex PCR reads through MiXCR, one entry per CDR3 protein. The repertoire includes around 500,000 distinct CDR3 sequences, about 22% of them detected once, and around 50% sits in the top ten. Per germline, CDR1 SNHLY and CDR2 FYNNEI. This CDR3 is 13 amino acids long. With V trimmed by 7 bases and J by 8 bases, 9 bases remained unmatched. The data belong to a study of T cells in Graves' hyperthyroidism and ophthalmopathy. The study, taken as a whole, reports: A model of 13 V-J features distinguished ophthalmopathy from stable hyperthyroidism. Expanded thyroid clonotypes (above 0.001) were mostly also found in blood.

PBMCs were derived from about 10 ml fresh peripheral blood. The receptor's source is a woman in her 70s with Graves' ophthalmopathy. The sample taken for sequencing was blood. The chain employs TRBV2 and TRBJ1-2, with TRBD1 identical over 8 bases. The CDR3 loop is CASMGQGARGYTF. The CDR3 DNA sequence: TGTGCCAGCATGGGCCAGGGGGCGCGCGGCTACACCTTC.